Listed below are T cell receptor beta chains from one sample, sequenced in a study of CD8 T cells in ankylosing spondylitis. TCRdb reprocessed the 5' RACE reads via MiXCR and lists one record per CDR3 protein. The data show approximately 400,000 distinct CDR3 sequences, with 15% to 20% seen just once and approximately 1% held by the top ten. The sequenced sample consisted of blood, either unsorted or a sorted T cell fraction (not recorded which). The receptors here all came from a male donor with ankylosing spondylitis. The CDR3 runs from the conserved cysteine through the conserved F or W. A D gene is named only where the DNA matches it firmly. A row's size may be missing; if present it is once, few, many or a size class.

j_call clone_size cdr3_length d_call v_call cdr3_nt cdr3_aa
TRBJ2-7 few 14 TRBD2 TRBV20-1 TGCAGTGCTAGGGGGGCTAGCGGGAGGTACGAGCAGTACTTC CSARGASGRYEQYF
TRBJ2-2 . 16 TRBD1 TRBV5-5 TGTGCCAGCAGCCCGACGGGACAGCTGAACACCGGGGAGCTGTTTTTT CASSPTGQLNTGELFF
TRBJ2-3 . 18 TRBD2 TRBV5-1 TGCGCCAGCAGCCCCACCGGTGGACTAGCGGGGCTTGGGGATACGCAGTATTTT CASSPTGGLAGLGDTQYF
TRBJ1-2 few 13 TRBD1 TRBV20-1 TGCAGTGCTACTGCTGGGACAGGGGATGGCTACACCTTC CSATAGTGDGYTF
TRBJ2-2 few 14 . TRBV7-9 TGTGCCAGCAGCCCCAGCGGATCCACCGGGGAGCTGTTTTTT CASSPSGSTGELFF
TRBJ2-5 . 15 . TRBV27 TGTGCCAGCAGTCCCCGGGCCTCGAGGGGAGAGACCCAGTACTTC CASSPRASRGETQYF
TRBJ1-1 few 14 . TRBV28 TGTGCCAGCCTGGAAACAGGGTGGGACACTGAAGCTTTCTTT CASLETGWDTEAFF
TRBJ1-1 few 17 . TRBV9 TGTGCCAGCAGCGTAGGAGGCGGAAGTAGCCTGAACACTGAAGCTTTCTTT CASSVGGGSSLNTEAFF
TRBJ2-1 many 14 . TRBV12-3/TRBV12-4 TGTGCCAGCACCCCGTCCCAGGTAGTCAATGAGCAGTTCTTC CASTPSQVVNEQFF
TRBJ2-7 . 14 . TRBV27 TGTGCCAGCAGTTTAAAAGGGCAATCCTACGAGCAGTACTTC CASSLKGQSYEQYF
TRBJ2-1 . 15 TRBD2 TRBV7-3 TGTGCCAGCAGCTGGACTAGCGGGGGGGCCAATGAGCAGTTCTTC CASSWTSGGANEQFF
TRBJ1-2 . 16 . TRBV29-1 TGCAGCGTTGATGCGGCGGCTACACCGTCTGCCTCGGGCTACACCTTC CSVDAAATPSASGYTF
TRBJ2-5 many 15 TRBD1 TRBV9 TGTGCCAGCAGCCAGGGGACAGGGGAAAAAGAGACCCAGTACTTC CASSQGTGEKETQYF
TRBJ2-7 . 13 . TRBV3-1 TGTGCCAGCAGCCAAAGGCGGGATTACGAGCAGTACTTC CASSQRRDYEQYF
TRBJ1-3 many 19 . TRBV5-4 TGTGCCAGCAGCTTGTGGCACGACGGGGGTTCCTCGTACGGAAACACCATATATTTT CASSLWHDGGSSYGNTIYF
TRBJ2-5 few 14 TRBD2 TRBV10-2 TGCGCCAGCAGGGGGCTAGCGGGGGAAGAGACCCAGTACTTC CASRGLAGEETQYF